This entry is about one T cell receptor beta chain. These data originate in a study of blood T cell repertoires in COVID-19. Study-wide context: Nucleic acid was either cDNA or gDNA, and it came from T cells, B-cell-depleted T cells, or PBMCs.

Enrolled through a virtual design, the participants were between about 18 and 100 years of age and came from approximately 25 US areas. Membership in each cohort depended on participant-reported clinical history. This CDR3 region has 15 residues. J was trimmed by 7 bases and V by 4 bases; bases with no gene match: 12. Germline V gene lookup returns CDR1 MNHEY and CDR2 SVGEGT. As handled by the study authors: For nucleated cells, counts were estimated from reference gene primer amplification. Profiling relied on immunoSEQ multiplex PCR, and the TCRdb table lists in-frame clones only, not all of them. The V and J calls and the clone size are those of that table, but D and trimming were determined from the DNA. The sample consists of more than 300,000 clones, roughly nine tenths of them appearing once.

Input material: PBMCs or T cells enriched from blood (not recorded which). The gene calls are TRBV6-2 or TRBV6-3 and TRBJ1-2; 7 bases match TRBD1. The TCR sequence derives from a woman in her thirties or forties who had been exposed to COVID-19. The CDR3, as DNA: TGTGCCAGCAGTTTGCCTCTACAGGGGTCGGGTGGCTACACCTTC. Translation gives CASSLPLQGSGGYTF.